These T cell receptor beta chains were read from a single sample in a study of technical replicates of blood from a handful of donors. Sequencing was performed with immunoSEQ multiplex PCR; in TCRdb, only in-frame clones are kept and a portion is missing. The sample lists about 70,000 clones; just under 97% were seen once. The source material was T cells isolated from PBMCs. Every receptor here comes from a human donor in good health. Each CDR3 is given with its conserved first and last residue. D genes are given only for firm matches.

>TRBV2|.|TRBJ2-5
TGTGCCAGCCGAGCCGCGGGGACAGAGACCCAGTACTTC
CASRAAGTETQYF
>TRBV4-1|.|TRBJ1-1
TGCGCCAGCAGTTCAACAGATATGAACACTGAAGCTTTCTTT
CASSSTDMNTEAFF
>TRBV6-5|.|TRBJ2-7
TGTGCCAGCAGTTATGCCTATGGCTACGAGCAGTACTTC
CASSYAYGYEQYF
>TRBV7-9|.|TRBJ2-1
TGTGCCAGCAGCTTAGTTACGGGGGATCGAAATGAGCAGTTCTTC
CASSLVTGDRNEQFF
>TRBV10-2|.|TRBJ2-5
TGCGCCAGCAGTGAAATTAGCGGCCCCGTGGAGACCCAGTACTTC
CASSEISGPVETQYF
>TRBV7-8|.|TRBJ1-5
TGTGCCAGCAGCTTAGCGGAGAGTAGCCGTCAGCCCCAGCATTTT
CASSLAESSRQPQHF
>TRBV6-5|TRBD1|TRBJ1-1
TGTGCCAGCACCAGGGGGTGGGAGGCGGGCAAAGCTTTCTTT
CASTRGWEAGKAFF
>TRBV5-6|.|TRBJ2-7
TGTGCCAGCAGCTTAACGGAGGGGAAGCAGTACTTC
CASSLTEGKQYF
>TRBV5-4|TRBD2|TRBJ2-2
TGTGCCAGCAGCTCGCTAGCGGGGGTGGACACCGGGGAGCTGTTTTTT
CASSSLAGVDTGELFF
>TRBV7-9|TRBD1|TRBJ2-1
TGTGCCAGCAGCTTAACCCCGGGACAGCCCTACAATGAGCAGTTCTTC
CASSLTPGQPYNEQFF
>TRBV5-6|.|TRBJ1-1
TGTGCCAGCAGCTTGCCGGGGGAAGCTTTCTTT
CASSLPGEAFF
>TRBV7-9|.|TRBJ1-2
TGTGCCAGCAGCTTAGAGGTCGCAGGGGTTCATGGCTACACCTTC
CASSLEVAGVHGYTF
>TRBV6-4|.|TRBJ1-6
TGTGCCAGCAGTGACAGGGGTAATTCACCCCTCCACTTT
CASSDRGNSPLHF
>TRBV28|TRBD2|TRBJ2-7
TGTGCCAGCACCGAGGGACTAGCGGGCTACGAGCAGTACTTC
CASTEGLAGYEQYF
>TRBV19|TRBD1|TRBJ2-1
TGTGCCAGTAGTCCTCAGGACAGGGGCCTTAACAATGAGCAGTTCTTC
CASSPQDRGLNNEQFF
>TRBV5-4|.|TRBJ1-2
TGTGCCAGCAGCTTCGGCGCTACTAGCTATGGCTACACCTTC
CASSFGATSYGYTF